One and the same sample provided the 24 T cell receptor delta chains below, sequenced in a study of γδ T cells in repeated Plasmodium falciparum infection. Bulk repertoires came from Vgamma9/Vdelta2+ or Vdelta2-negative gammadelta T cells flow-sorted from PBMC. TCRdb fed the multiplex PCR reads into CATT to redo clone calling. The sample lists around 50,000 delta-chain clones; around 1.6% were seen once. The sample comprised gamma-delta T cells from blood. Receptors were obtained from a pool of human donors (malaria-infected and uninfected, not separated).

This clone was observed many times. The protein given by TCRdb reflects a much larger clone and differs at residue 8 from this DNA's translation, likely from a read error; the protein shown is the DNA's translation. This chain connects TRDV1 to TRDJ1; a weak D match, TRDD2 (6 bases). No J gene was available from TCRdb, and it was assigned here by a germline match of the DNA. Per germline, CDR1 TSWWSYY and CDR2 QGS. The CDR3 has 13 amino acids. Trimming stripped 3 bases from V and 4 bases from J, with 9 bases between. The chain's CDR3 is CALGDPTNDKLIF. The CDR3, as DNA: TGTGCTCTTGGGGATCCTACCAACGATAAACTCATCTTT.

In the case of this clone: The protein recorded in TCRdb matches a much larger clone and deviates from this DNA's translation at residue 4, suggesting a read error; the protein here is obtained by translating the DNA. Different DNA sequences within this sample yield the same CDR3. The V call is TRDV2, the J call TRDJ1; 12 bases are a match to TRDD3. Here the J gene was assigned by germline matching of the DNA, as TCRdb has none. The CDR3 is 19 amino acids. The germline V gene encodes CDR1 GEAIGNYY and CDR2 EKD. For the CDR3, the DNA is TGTGCCTGTGGCACCGGGATCTGGGGGATACGCGGGTACACCGATAAACTCATCTTT. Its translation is CACGTGIWGIRGYTDKLIF.

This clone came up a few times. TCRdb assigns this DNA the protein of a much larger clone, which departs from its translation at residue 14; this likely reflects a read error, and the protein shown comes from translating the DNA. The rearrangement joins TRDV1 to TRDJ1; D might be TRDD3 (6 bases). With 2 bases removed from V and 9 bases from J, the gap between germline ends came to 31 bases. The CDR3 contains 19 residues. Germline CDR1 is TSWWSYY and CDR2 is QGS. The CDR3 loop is CALGEFSKRFRTGWKELIF. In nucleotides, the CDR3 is TGTGCTCTTGGGGAATTCTCTAAAAGATTCCGTACTGGGTGGAAGGAACTCATCTTT.

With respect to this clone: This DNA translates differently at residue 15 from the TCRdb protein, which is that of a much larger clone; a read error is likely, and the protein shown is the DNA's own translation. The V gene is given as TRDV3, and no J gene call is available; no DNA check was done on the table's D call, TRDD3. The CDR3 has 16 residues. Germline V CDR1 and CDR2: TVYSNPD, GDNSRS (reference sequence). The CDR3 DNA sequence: TGTGCCTTCATCCCTGGGGGTCCACCGTACACCGATAAACTCACCTTT. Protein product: CAFIPGGPPYTDKLTF.

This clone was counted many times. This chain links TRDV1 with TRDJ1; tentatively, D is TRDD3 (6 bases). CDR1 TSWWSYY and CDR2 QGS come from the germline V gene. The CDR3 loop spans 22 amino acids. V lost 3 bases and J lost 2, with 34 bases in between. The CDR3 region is CALGDPHTSTLGNTVVTDKLIF. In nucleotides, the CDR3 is TGTGCTCTTGGGGATCCCCACACTTCCACCCTGGGGAATACGGTGGTAACCGATAAACTCATCTTT.

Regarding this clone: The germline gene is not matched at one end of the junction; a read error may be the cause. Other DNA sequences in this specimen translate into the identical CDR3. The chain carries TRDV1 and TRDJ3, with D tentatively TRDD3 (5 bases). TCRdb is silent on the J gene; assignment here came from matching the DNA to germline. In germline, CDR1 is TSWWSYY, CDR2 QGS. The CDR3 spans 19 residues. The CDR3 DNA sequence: TGTGCTCTTGGGGACCGAAGCGGTGGCCATTCATGGGATACCCGACAGATGTTTTTC. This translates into CALGDRSGGHSWDTRQMFF.

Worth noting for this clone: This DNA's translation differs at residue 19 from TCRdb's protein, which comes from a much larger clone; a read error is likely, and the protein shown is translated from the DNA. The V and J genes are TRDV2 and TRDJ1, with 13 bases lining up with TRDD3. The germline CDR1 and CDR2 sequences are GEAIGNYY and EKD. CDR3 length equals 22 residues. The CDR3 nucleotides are TGTGCCTGTGACCCCCCCCTAAAAATCTCAACTGGGGGATACGGGGACACCGATGAACTCATCTTT. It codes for CACDPPLKISTGGYGDTDELIF.

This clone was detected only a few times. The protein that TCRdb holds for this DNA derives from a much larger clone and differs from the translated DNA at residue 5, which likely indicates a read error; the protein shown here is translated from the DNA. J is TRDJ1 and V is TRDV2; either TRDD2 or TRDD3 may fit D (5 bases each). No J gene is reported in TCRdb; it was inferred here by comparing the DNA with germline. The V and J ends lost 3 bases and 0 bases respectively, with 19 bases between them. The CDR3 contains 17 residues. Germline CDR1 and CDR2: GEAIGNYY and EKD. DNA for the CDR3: TGTGCCTGTGACTTCCTGCAAGCGGGGGGGCACACCGATAAACTCATCTTT. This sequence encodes CACDFLQAGGHTDKLIF.

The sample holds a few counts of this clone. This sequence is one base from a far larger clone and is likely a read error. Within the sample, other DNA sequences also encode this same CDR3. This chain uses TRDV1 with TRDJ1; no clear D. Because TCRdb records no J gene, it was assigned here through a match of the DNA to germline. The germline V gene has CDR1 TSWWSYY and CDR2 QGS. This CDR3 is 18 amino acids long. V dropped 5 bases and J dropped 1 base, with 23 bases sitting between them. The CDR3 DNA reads TGTGCTCTTGGGTTCACCTCCGTGCATACTTATATCACCGATAAACTCATCTTT. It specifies CALGFTSVHTYITDKLIF.

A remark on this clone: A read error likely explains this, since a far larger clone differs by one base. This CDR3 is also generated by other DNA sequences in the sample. The CDR3 here is CACDNLGEAHTDKLIF. In DNA, the CDR3 is TGTGCCTGTGACAACTTGGGGGAAGCCCACACCGATAAACTCATCTTC. The V gene call is TRDV2, and the J gene call is absent; no check of the table's D call, TRDD3, against the DNA was made. Looked up from germline, CDR1 is GEAIGNYY and CDR2 is EKD. This CDR3 contains 16 residues.

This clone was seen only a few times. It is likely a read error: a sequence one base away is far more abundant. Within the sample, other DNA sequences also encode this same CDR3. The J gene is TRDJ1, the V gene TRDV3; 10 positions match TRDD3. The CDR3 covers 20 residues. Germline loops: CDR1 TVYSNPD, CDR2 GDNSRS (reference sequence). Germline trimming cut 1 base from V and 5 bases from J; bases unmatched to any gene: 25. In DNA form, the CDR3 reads TGTGCCTTTAAAGTCTGGGTCGGCTTCCTTAGACTGGGGGATGCTGATAAACTCATCTTT. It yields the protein CAFKVWVGFLRLGDADKLIF.

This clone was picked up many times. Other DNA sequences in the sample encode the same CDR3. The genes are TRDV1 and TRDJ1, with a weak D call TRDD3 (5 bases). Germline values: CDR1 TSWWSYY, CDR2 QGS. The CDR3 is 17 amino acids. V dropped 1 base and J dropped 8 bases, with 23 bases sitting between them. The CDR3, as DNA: TGTGCTCTTGGGGAACGCCTCTTCTCCCGGGGAGAAGACAAACTCATCTTT. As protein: CALGERLFSRGEDKLIF.

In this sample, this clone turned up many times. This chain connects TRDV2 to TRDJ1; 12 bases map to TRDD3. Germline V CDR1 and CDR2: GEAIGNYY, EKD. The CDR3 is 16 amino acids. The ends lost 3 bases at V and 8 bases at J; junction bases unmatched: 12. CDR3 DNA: TGTGCCTGTGACCCTTTTCTGGGGGATACGCGGGGGAAACTCATCTTT. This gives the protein CACDPFLGDTRGKLIF.

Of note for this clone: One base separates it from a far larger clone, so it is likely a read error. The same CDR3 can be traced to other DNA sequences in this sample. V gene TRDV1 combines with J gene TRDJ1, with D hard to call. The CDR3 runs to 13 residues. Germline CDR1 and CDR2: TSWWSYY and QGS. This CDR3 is CALGASPHDKLIF. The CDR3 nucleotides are TGTGCTCTTGGGGCATCGCCCCACGATAAGCTCATCTTT.

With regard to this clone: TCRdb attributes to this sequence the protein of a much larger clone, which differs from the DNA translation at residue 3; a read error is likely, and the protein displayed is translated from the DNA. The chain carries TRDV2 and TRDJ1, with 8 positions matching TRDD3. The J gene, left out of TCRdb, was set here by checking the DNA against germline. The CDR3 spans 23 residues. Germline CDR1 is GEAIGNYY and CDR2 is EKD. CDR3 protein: CARDSEGDKREVLGSSRTDKLIF. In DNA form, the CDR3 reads TGTGCCCGTGACTCTGAGGGGGATAAAAGAGAGGTTTTGGGATCTAGTCGTACCGATAAACTCATCTTT.

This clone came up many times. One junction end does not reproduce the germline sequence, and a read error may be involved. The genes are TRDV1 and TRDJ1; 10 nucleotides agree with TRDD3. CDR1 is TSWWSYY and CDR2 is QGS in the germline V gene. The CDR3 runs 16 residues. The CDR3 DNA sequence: TGTGCTCCTGGGGTTTTAGGGTACTGGGGGATGGCAGGACTCATCTTT. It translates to CAPGVLGYWGMAGLIF.

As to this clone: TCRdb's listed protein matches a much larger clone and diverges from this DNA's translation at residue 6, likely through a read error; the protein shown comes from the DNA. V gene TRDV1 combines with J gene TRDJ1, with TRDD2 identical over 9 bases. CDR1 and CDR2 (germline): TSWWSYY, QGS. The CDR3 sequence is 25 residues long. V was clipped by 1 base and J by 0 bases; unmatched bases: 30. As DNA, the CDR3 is TGTGCTCTTGGGGAACGCCCGGCCTTCCTACTCCAAGTGGGTTGGGTTACGCCGTACACCGATAAACTCATCTTT. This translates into CALGERPAFLLQVGWVTPYTDKLIF.

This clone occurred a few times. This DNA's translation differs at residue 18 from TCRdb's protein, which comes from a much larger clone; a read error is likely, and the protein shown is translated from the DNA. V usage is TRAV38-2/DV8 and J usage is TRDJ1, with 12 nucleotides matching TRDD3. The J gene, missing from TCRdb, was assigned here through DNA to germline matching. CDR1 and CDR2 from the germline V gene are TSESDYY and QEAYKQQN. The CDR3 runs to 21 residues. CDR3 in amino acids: CAYRSASILRWAGGYDDRLIF. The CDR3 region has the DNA TGTGCTTATAGGAGCGCGTCAATCCTCAGATGGGCTGGGGGATACGACGATAGACTCATCTTT.

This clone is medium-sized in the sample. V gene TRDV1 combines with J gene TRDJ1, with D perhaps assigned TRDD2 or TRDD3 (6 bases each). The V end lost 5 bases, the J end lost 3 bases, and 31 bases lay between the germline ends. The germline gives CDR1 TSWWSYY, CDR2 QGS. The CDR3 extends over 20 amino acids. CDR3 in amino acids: CALGNRRILPLGGTADKLIF. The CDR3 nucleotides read TGTGCTCTTGGGAATCGGCGGATCCTACCTTTGGGGGGTACGGCCGATAAACTCATCTTT.

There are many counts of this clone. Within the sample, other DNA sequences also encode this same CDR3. The CDR3 here is CACDTVGGSTDKLIF. CDR3 sequence (DNA): TGTGCCTGTGACACCGTGGGGGGCTCAACCGATAAACTCATCTTT. V usage is TRDV2 and J usage is TRDJ1; tentative D call: TRDD3 (6 bases). CDR3 length: 15 amino acids. Germline V gene lookup returns CDR1 GEAIGNYY and CDR2 EKD. Trimming took off 0 bases at V and 2 bases at J, with 12 bases between the two ends.

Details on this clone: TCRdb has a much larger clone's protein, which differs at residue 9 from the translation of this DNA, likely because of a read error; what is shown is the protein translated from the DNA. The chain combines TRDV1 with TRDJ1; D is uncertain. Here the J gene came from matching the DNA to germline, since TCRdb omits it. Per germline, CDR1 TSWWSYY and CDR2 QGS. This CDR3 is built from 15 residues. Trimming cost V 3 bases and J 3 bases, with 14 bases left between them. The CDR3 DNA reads TGTGCTCTTGGGGACCCCCCGGTGGTTTCCGATAAACTCATCTTT. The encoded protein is CALGDPPVVSDKLIF.

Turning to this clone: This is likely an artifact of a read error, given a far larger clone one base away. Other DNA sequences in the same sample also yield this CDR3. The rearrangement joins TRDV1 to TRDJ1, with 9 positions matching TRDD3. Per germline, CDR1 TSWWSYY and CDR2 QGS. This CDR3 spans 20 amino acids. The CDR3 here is CALGWPSRALGDCNTDKLIF. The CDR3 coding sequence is TGTGCTCTTGGGTGGCCTTCCCGGGCCCTGGGGGATTGTAACACCGATAAACTCATCTTC.

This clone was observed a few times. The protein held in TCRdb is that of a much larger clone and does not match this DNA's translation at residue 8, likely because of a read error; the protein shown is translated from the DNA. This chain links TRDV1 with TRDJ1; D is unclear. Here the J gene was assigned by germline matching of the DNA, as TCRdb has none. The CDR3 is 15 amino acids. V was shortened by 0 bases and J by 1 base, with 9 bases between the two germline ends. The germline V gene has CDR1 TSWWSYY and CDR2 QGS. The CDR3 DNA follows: TGTGCTCTTGGGGAACTAGGCGGGGCCACCGATAAACTCATCTTT. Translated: CALGELGGATDKLIF.

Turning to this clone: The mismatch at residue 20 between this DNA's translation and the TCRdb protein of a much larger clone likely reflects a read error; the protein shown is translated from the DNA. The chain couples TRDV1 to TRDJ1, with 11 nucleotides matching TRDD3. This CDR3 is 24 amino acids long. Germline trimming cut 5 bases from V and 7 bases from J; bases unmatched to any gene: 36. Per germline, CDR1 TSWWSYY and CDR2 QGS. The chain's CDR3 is CALGNSPHILPNHWGISKAVKLIF. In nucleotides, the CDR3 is TGTGCTCTTGGGAACTCCCCCCACATACTTCCTAACCACTGGGGGATAAGCAAGGCCGTTAAACTCATCTTT.